The table lists the clone carrying this TCR beta chain with a few counts. The antigen is not known. Time point: persistent/refractory GD, antithyroid drugs over 5 years with positive TRAb. After RNA was extracted from PBMCs, the TCR library was made from it. This entry comes from a study of regulatory T cells in long-lasting Graves disease. V was pared by 2 bases and J by 3 bases, with 7 bases of the junction left unmatched. Germline V gene lookup returns CDR1 MNHNS and CDR2 SASEGT. The CDR3 runs to 16 residues. The study's findings and limits: Reduced TCR diversity was observed in persistent Graves' patients versus newly diagnosed patients.

HTBI primers from iRepertoire and Arm-PCR of CDR3 regions yielded the TCR beta libraries. A single record per CDR3 protein comes from TCRdb applying MiXCR to the multiplex PCR reads. The sample includes about 340,000 distinct CDR3 sequences, about 19% seen only once; the top ten take less than 35%. The sequence was obtained from a female donor with Graves disease. Sequencing was performed on peripheral blood mononuclear cells (PBMCs), taken when the disease was refractory, from a patient treated with antithyroid drugs. The chain couples TRBV6-1 to TRBJ2-1, with TRBD2 identical over 7 bases. The CDR3 reads CASSETSGAYYNEQFF. CDR3 in DNA: TGTGCCAGCAGTGAAACCAGCGGGGCTTACTACAATGAGCAGTTCTTC.